One and the same sample provided the 8 T cell receptor beta chains below, sequenced in a study of CD8+CD57+ T cells in acquired aplastic anemia. Researchers used genomic DNA as the template to profile TCR beta VDJ and CDR3. One entry per CDR3 protein, called by TCRdb with MiXCR from the reads. The top ten clones hold about 42% of a sample with 180,000 or so distinct CDR3 sequences, roughly 60% of them seen once. CD8+CD57+ cell expansion, shown by flow cytometry, had occurred in the patients selected for sequencing. The sequenced sample consisted of sorted CD4+, CD8+, or CD8+CD57+ T cells (not recorded which) from PBMCs. These receptors were obtained from a human donor with aplastic anemia.

CDR3 loop: CASSLVPGQIDYEQYF. CDR3 nucleotide sequence: TGTGCCAGCAGCTTAGTACCGGGACAGATAGACTACGAGCAGTACTTC. The V call is TRBV7-2, the J call TRBJ2-7; 7 bases agree with TRBD1. CDR1 and CDR2 (germline): SGHTA, FQGNSA. The CDR3 extends over 16 amino acids. V was pared by 1 base and J by 3 bases, with 9 bases of the junction left unmatched.

The chain joins TRBV20-1 to TRBJ2-3; D is unclear. V lost 4 bases and J 4 bases, leaving 6 bases between the germline ends. Germline lookup yields CDR1 DFQATT and CDR2 SNEGSKA (reference sequence). There are 11 residues in the CDR3. The CDR3 sequence is CSAIFSDTQYF. The DNA for the CDR3 is TGCAGTGCTATATTTTCAGATACGCAGTATTTT.

The chain employs TRBV13 and TRBJ1-2; no reliable D call. The CDR3 extends over 17 amino acids. The V gene's germline CDR1 is PRHDT and CDR2 FYEKMQ (reference sequence). With 0 bases removed from V and 2 bases from J, the gap between germline ends came to 16 bases. In DNA, the CDR3 is TGTGCCAGCAGCTTAGGCCCTCGGGGTCGGGGAAACTATGGCTACACCTTC. Translation: CASSLGPRGRGNYGYTF.

The V gene is TRBV5-6, the J gene TRBJ2-1, with 12 bases lining up with TRBD2. The V segment lost 1 base and the J segment 10 bases; nucleotides outside the gene matches: 6. The CDR3 is 15 amino acids. CDR1 and CDR2 (germline): SGHDT, YYEEEE. Here the CDR3 reads CASSLRLAGAGEQFF. DNA for the CDR3: TGTGCCAGCAGCTTGCGACTAGCGGGAGCTGGCGAGCAGTTCTTC.

The chain uses TRBV4-2 and TRBJ1-2; D unresolved. This CDR3 contains 14 residues. Between the trimmed V and J ends, which lost 5 bases and 5 bases, there was a span of 15 bases. Germline values: CDR1 LGHNA, CDR2 YNFKEQ. The CDR3 DNA reads as TGTGCCAGCAGCTTGGATGGCACCCCGTATGGCTACACCTTC. Encoded protein: CASSLDGTPYGYTF.

The chain recombines TRBV7-2 with TRBJ1-2, with D unclear. V was pared by 0 bases and J by 4 bases, with 15 bases between. This CDR3 contains 16 residues. Germline loops: CDR1 SGHTA, CDR2 FQGNSA. Here the CDR3 DNA reads TGTGCCAGCAGCTTAGCCGGTTCGACAAGAACCTATGGCTACACCTTC. It yields the protein CASSLAGSTRTYGYTF. Supplemented by reference TRBV7-2 and TRBJ1-2, the full variable domain reads GAGVSQSPSNKVTEKGKDVELRCDPISGHTALYWYRQSLGQGLEFLIYFQGNSAPDKSGLPSDRFSAERTGGSVSTLTIQRTQQEDSAVYLCASSLAGSTRTYGYTFGSGTRLTVV.

This clonotype was observed many times. The rearrangement uses TRBV25-1 and TRBJ2-1; 7 nucleotides line up with TRBD1. The CDR3 is made up of 14 amino acids. Germline V gene sequence: CDR1 MGHDK, CDR2 SYGVNS. V dropped 2 bases and J dropped 8; count of bases not matched to a gene: 6. In nucleotides, the CDR3 is TGTGCCAGCAGTGAAGGGACAGCAGCCCATGAGCAGTTCTTC. This gives the protein CASSEGTAAHEQFF.

The chain couples TRBV7-8 to TRBJ1-5; weak D call: TRBD1 (5 bases). The CDR3 runs 17 residues. The V end was cut by 5 bases, the J end by 1 base, with 18 bases between. Per the germline V gene, CDR1 is SGHVS and CDR2 is FQNEAQ. The CDR3 nucleotides read TGTGCCAGCAGCCCAAGGTGGGTCAGGGACAGCAATCAGCCCCAGCATTTT. Translating gives CASSPRWVRDSNQPQHF. The full variable domain, its missing parts supplied by reference TRBV7-8 and TRBJ1-5, is GAGVSQSPRYKVAKRGQDVALRCDPISGHVSLFWYQQALGQGPEFLTYFQNEAQLDKSGLPSDRFFAERPEGSVSTLKIQRTQQEDSAVYLCASSPRWVRDSNQPQHFGDGTRLSIL.